What follows is one T cell receptor beta chain and its context. Its binding antigen is unknown. Base quality data are lacking; no much larger clone is found one base away. This entry belongs to a study of cytomegalovirus exposure and HLA in healthy donors (dated by TCRdb to the late 2010s). For the study in its entirety: According to an earlier analysis of 450 to 650 of the donors, about 179 million T cells yielded 90 million to 130 million unique TCR beta sequences and approximately 280 Gb of sequence data. Approximately 330 gigabases of sequencing data and around 90 million unique TCR sequences made up an early release that covered several hundred HLA-typed donors. Of the approximately 400 genotyped donors, roughly 80% fell in the genetic ancestry cluster associated with self-reported Caucasian donors. The study aimed to test whether signatures of past pathogen exposure could be identified by cataloging public T cell receptors. The study used immunosequencing to profile the T cell repertoires of about 670 subjects and linked those repertoires to cytomegalovirus serostatus. In addition to the first cohort of around 670 subjects, a separate validation cohort of 120 different subjects was used. The study combined high-throughput TCR immunosequencing, statistical association of individual TCRs with disease status, and machine learning to predict cytomegalovirus infection status. A later analysis re-examined previously published TCR beta repertoires from 500 to 700 donors and added high-resolution HLA genotyping to investigate patterns of TCR occurrence. Rather than using new phenotypic data, the later analysis identified candidate immune exposures from TCR beta sequences and from how often those sequences occurred across donors. An earlier analysis of several hundred of the donors applied high-throughput TCR beta sequencing to assess whether each TCR beta V gene segment acted as functional or pseudogenic. Donor age, sex, ethnicity and CMV serostatus were compiled alongside the repertoire data. In a later genetic analysis, genome-wide SNP genotypes for about 60% of the 666 donors were used, and that subset was treated as a discovery cohort. All discovery cohort repertoires had been generated on a single sequencing platform. Both class I and class II loci were covered by HLA typing, at four-digit resolution. Typing coverage varied by locus: about 620-630 donors for A, B, C, DRB1 and DQB1; roughly 560 for DQA1; more than 600 for DPA1; approximately 450 for DPB1. Roughly five DR-DQ haplotypes were handled as single units for association and clustering, since linkage in the cohort was strong. On average, around 240,000 unique TCR beta nucleotide sequences were sequenced per donor among 300 to 500 genotyped donors of the cohort, with 15% to 20% of those sequences being non-productive. Overall study outcomes, separate from this receptor: In a later analysis, several top co-occurrence clusters were reported to appear linked to parvovirus B19, influenza, CMV and Epstein-Barr virus. The authors suggested that the approach could potentially be generalized to other disease states and immunological phenotypes. Specific HLA alleles were associated with over 15,000 TCR beta sequences at a false discovery rate of 0.05 in a later analysis. In this cohort, only TCR beta chains were sequenced, and detectable features were limited by the absence of alpha or paired-chain data. A total of about 180 TCR beta chains were listed by the study as associated with cytomegalovirus. Broadly in line with IMGT annotations, most TCR beta V segments showed up in productive rearrangements about 87% or about 30% of the time in an earlier analysis of approximately 600 of the donors. The 87-base-pair reads could not distinguish some IMGT-functional V segments, including TRBV6-2 and TRBV6-3, so those segments were excluded. Across donors, most TCR sequences were observed very rarely, whereas some public TCRs were present in many individuals. Because HLA typing was unavailable for some donors at each locus, only the typed subset was used in association tests. In a later genetic analysis, fewer N-insertions in productive TCRs were reported among donors in an Asian-associated ancestry cluster than the approximately 710-donor mean. The classifier was reported to diagnose cytomegalovirus status with high specificity and sensitivity in both the original and validation cohorts. Immune exposure information for the cohort was limited to CMV serostatus. Because counts were too low, about 17 rarely observed V segments, including chromosome 9 orphons, were excluded from the earlier analysis of 587 of the donors. In a later analysis, the rate of TCR association differed among HLA loci, with DRB1 alleles having the most associated TCRs and HLA-C alleles having the fewest. When HLA alleles, especially DR and DQ, strongly co-occurred, TCR associations were difficult to assign to individual alleles. Presence/absence analyses assumed roughly uniform sequencing depth across donors, an assumption that may not hold. In vitro tests confirmed that a few of the cytomegalovirus-associated TCR beta chains recognize cytomegalovirus antigens. Correlated functional status among segregating V segments might reflect linkage disequilibrium, but an unknown experimental factor could not be ruled out. In a later analysis, HLA-associated TCR beta chains showed more clonal expansion and lower generation probabilities than non-associated chains that were equally common. A further reported finding was that TCR beta sequences accurately predicted the HLA-A and HLA-B alleles for most subjects in the first cohort. A cluster of highly shared sequence variants was judged likely to be a technical artifact of the sequencing pipeline. A later analysis found that most CMV-associated TCR beta chains appeared HLA-restricted, with HLA associations seemingly driven largely by CMV exposure. V-gene and J-gene trimming of TCR beta chains was associated with a missense DCLRE1C variant in a later genetic analysis, and the association was replicated in an independent cohort.

The cohort comprised 670 or so healthy bone marrow donors. Cohort members were all nominally healthy when sampled, although unrecorded immune exposures were likely present. The donor tested CMV seronegative and was one of the 352 seronegative cohort members. A peripheral blood sample was provided by each donor, and peripheral blood mononuclear cells were used for TCR beta sequencing. The Qiagen DNeasy Blood Extraction Kit was used to extract genomic DNA from the blood cell samples. Libraries were built with the immunoSEQ multiplex PCR assay. For the multiplex PCR, a mixture combining 60 forward primers for TCR Vbeta segments and 13 reverse primers for TCR Jbeta segments was used. The CDR3 region of rearranged TCR beta genes was amplified from genomic DNA with a multiplex PCR assay. Amplified TCR beta libraries were sequenced as 87-base-pair reads on the Illumina HiSeq System. The paper's data handling went like this. A later analysis tallied 75 million to 95 million unique TCR beta chains across the approximately 670 repertoires, and around 12 million of those chains were shared by two or more donors. Raw reads were error-corrected and collapsed into unique sequences by a nearest-neighbor algorithm in which closely related sequences were merged to remove PCR and sequencing errors. V, D and J gene segments were assigned by aligning CDR3 sequences to IMGT reference sequences. For a sequence to be retained, a match of at least six nucleotides to both a V gene segment and a J gene segment was required. A rearrangement was called productive if the CDR3 had no stop codons and remained in frame with V and J, and every other rearrangement was called non-productive. Following IMGT convention, CDR3 was defined as the stretch from the second conserved V-encoded cysteine to the conserved J-encoded phenylalanine. In an earlier analysis of approximately 590 of the donors, sequences lacking an unambiguous match to a single V gene segment were excluded. An earlier analysis of several hundred of the donors classified V segments as functional when productive rearrangements were above 56.7% and as segregating when the standard deviation between donors was above 5%. To diagnose cytomegalovirus status from the catalog of TCR beta chain sequences, a statistical classification framework was built. In a later analysis, V and J genes were assigned by comparing TCR nucleotide sequences against IMGT/GENE-DB human TR gene sequences. The TCRdist pipeline was used in a later analysis to assign CDR3 sequences and most-parsimonious VDJ recombination scenarios. In a later analysis, every TCR beta chain was defined by the combination of its CDR3 amino acid sequence and its V-gene family, and reads without a unique V-gene family were dropped. A later analysis removed 500 to 600 highly shared, low-generation-probability nucleotide sequences to deal with suspected cross-contamination and a sequencing artifact. In a later analysis, a clonal expansion index was calculated for each public chain from normalized within-repertoire ranks of inferred template counts. Generation probabilities in a later analysis came from a VDJ recombination model fitted to out-of-frame rearrangements, and those results were checked against IGoR. A later analysis scored TCR-TCR, TCR-HLA and TCR-CMV co-occurrence with hypergeometric tests, applying a repertoire-size bias correction to TCR pairs. A later analysis estimated false discovery rates by permuting HLA or CMV assignments 20 times. A later analysis grouped co-occurring TCRs with DBSCAN, adding TCRdist sequence similarity when clustering within HLA-allele-positive subsets. Repertoires with fewer than 30,000 or more than 120,000 public chains were left out of co-occurrence clustering, as were several repertoires with anomalous nucleotide sharing. TCRdb took over this immuneACCESS table, retaining in-frame rearrangements with V and J assigned. Such tables are incomplete; in checked studies, under half of the missing clones stem from an unresolved V gene, and the remainder is unexplained. The DNA was the basis for D and trimming; V, J and clone size are from that table. The sample yields about 150,000 clones; roughly 80% were counted once. Jointly, the top ten make up approximately 2.4% of the sample.

The junction shows trimming of 8 bases on V and 0 bases on J, plus 10 bases between the germline ends. The cysteine opens and the phenylalanine closes a CDR3 of 13 amino acids. The read is trimmed to its CDR3 DNA, 39 bases read in frame from base 1. The germline V gene (reference sequence) provides CDR1 LNHDA and CDR2 SQIVND. Material: PBMCs. The chain joins TRBV19 to TRBJ1-2; no confident D gene assignment can be made. This sequence originates from a male donor in good health and CMV-seronegative. The bases read TGTGCCAGTTTGGAGGGCTCTAACTATGGCTACACCTTC. Its amino acids are CASLEGSNYGYTF.